This is a list of T cell receptor beta chains from one sample in a study of graft-versus-host responses after intestinal transplantation. Only in-frame clones appear in the TCRdb table, and some are missing; sequencing was by immunoSEQ multiplex PCR. This sample has 90,000 to 150,000 clones, with approximately 92% found just once. Antigen specificity for these receptors is unknown. Sequenced material: unstimulated CD4+ T cells sorted from spleen or lymph node cells, taken before intestinal transplant. These receptors originate from a human donor who received an intestinal transplant. Each CDR3 is given with its conserved first and last residue. Each record gives: V gene, CDR3 protein.

v_call: TRBV30; cdr3_aa: CAWSARILYGYTF
v_call: TRBV5-1; cdr3_aa: CASSAGTASNQPQHF
v_call: TRBV25-1; cdr3_aa: CASSATSRSAGGDEQFF
v_call: TRBV7-6; cdr3_aa: CAILGREKLAKNIQYF
v_call: TRBV4-2; cdr3_aa: CASSQGRDNQETQYF
v_call: TRBV9; cdr3_aa: CASSVGTGLETQYF
v_call: TRBV19; cdr3_aa: CASNVGTAQETQYF
v_call: TRBV11-2; cdr3_aa: CASSLRGQGTGELFF
v_call: TRBV5-1; cdr3_aa: CASSWGDVRKRYNEQFF
v_call: TRBV30; cdr3_aa: CAWSVLGGRAYEQYF